The 30 T cell receptor beta chains in this list originate from one sample, sequenced in a study of CD8 T cells in ankylosing spondylitis (dated 2017 in TCRdb). Broader findings and caveats from the paper: A TCR beta motif made up of several highly homologous amino acid variants appeared to be characteristic of blood from ankylosing spondylitis patients.

Library generation was performed with 5' RACE. TCRdb lists the instrument as Illumina HiSeq 2500. Clones were called with MiXCR by TCRdb after fastp trimmed the public reads at Q25, and only in-frame beta chains were retained. All rows with the same CDR3 protein become a single entry with the most common DNA and genes. This sample lists about 330,000 distinct CDR3 sequences; 7% to 9% were detected once. The leading ten clones occupy about 14% of the sample. For these TCRs, the target antigens are not known. The sequenced sample consisted of blood, either unsorted or a sorted T cell fraction (not recorded which). These receptors all come from a male donor with ankylosing spondylitis.

The chain employs TRBV12-3 or TRBV12-4 and TRBJ2-5; D is unclear. This CDR3 region has 11 residues. Between the trimmed V and J ends, which lost 6 bases and 4 bases, there was a span of 6 bases. As DNA, the CDR3 is TGTGCCAGCAGGAGTTCAGAGACCCAGTACTTC. Encoded protein: CASRSSETQYF.

The V call is TRBV10-3, the J call TRBJ1-5; D remains unclear. Trimming removed 0 bases at V and 7 bases at J, with 4 bases between. The CDR3 covers 12 residues. Germline V gives CDR1 ENHRY, CDR2 SYGVKD. CDR3 coding DNA: TGTGCCATCAGTGAGTCGCCCCAGCCCCAGCATTTT. Amino acids: CAISESPQPQHF.

Many counts were recorded for this clonotype. V and J are TRBV7-9 and TRBJ2-1; 11 bases are a match to TRBD2. Germline assignment: CDR1 SEHNR and CDR2 FQNEAQ (reference sequence). The length of the CDR3 is 14 residues. J gave up 8 bases and V 5 bases, and 5 bases lay outside the gene matches. The CDR3, as DNA: TGTGCCAGCAGCCCGCGACTAGCGGGGCATGAGCAGTTCTTC. Translating it yields CASSPRLAGHEQFF.

This clonotype appeared many times. J is TRBJ1-1 and V is TRBV7-9; no firm D call. Germline V gene sequence: CDR1 SEHNR, CDR2 FQNEAQ (reference sequence). V was clipped by 5 bases and J by 9 bases, with 13 bases between them. The CDR3 totals 12 residues. The CDR3 protein is CASSAQVNQAFF. The CDR3 coding sequence is TGTGCCAGCAGCGCCCAGGTGAATCAAGCTTTCTTT.

V usage is TRBV4-1 and J usage is TRBJ2-3, with D unclear. CDR1 and CDR2 from the germline V gene are MGHRA and YSYEKL. V lost 3 bases to trimming and J lost 2 bases, with 9 bases between them. The CDR3 has 14 amino acids. The CDR3 DNA is TGCGCCAGCAGCCAGCTGCGAGACACAGATACGCAGTATTTT. Protein sequence: CASSQLRDTDTQYF.

This clonotype appeared many times. CDR3 sequence (DNA): TGCGCCAGCAACCTTCTCGGCAGGGCGAACGGGGAGCTGTTTTTT. It translates to CASNLLGRANGELFF. The V gene is TRBV5-1, the J gene TRBJ2-2, with D possibly matching TRBD1 (5 bases). Trimming took 6 bases from V and 7 from J, leaving 19 bases between them. This CDR3 region has 15 residues. CDR1 is SGHRS, CDR2 YFSETQ, per germline.

In its sample, this clonotype was seen a few times. V gene TRBV20-1 combines with J gene TRBJ1-2; D is ambiguous. The CDR3 is 13 residues long. Germline values: CDR1 DFQATT, CDR2 SNEGSKA (reference sequence). Trimming took 0 bases from V and 10 from J, leaving 15 bases between them. CDR3 in DNA: TGCAGTGCTAGAGAAACCCCGGAAAGATCCTACACCTTC. Amino acids: CSARETPERSYTF.

This clonotype was recorded a few times. The chain couples TRBV6-1 to TRBJ2-1; D gene unclear. V lost 1 base to trimming and J lost 2 bases, with 12 bases between them. Germline V lookup: CDR1 MNHNS, CDR2 SASEGT. This CDR3 spans 16 amino acids. CDR3 sequence (DNA): TGTGCCAGCAGTGAAGTGCCCAGAATCACCTACAATGAGCAGTTCTTC. Translated, it gives CASSEVPRITYNEQFF.

The sample holds a few counts of this clonotype. The chain links TRBV20-1 to TRBJ2-1; 11 bases are a match to TRBD2. Trimming at V came to 4 bases and at J to 7 bases, leaving 9 bases not matched to a gene. Looked up from germline, CDR1 is DFQATT and CDR2 is SNEGSKA (reference sequence). The length of the CDR3 is 15 residues. CDR3 nucleotides: TGCAGTGCTAAACTAGCGGGAGAGGTTTGGAATGAGCAGTTCTTC. This sequence encodes CSAKLAGEVWNEQFF.

This clonotype was observed many times. This chain joins TRBV19 and TRBJ2-1; 11 bases are a match to TRBD2. The CDR3 totals 17 residues. Trimming at V came to 4 bases and at J to 0 bases, leaving 5 bases not matched to a gene. The germline CDR1 and CDR2 sequences are LNHDA and SQIVND (reference sequence). CDR3 sequence (DNA): TGTGCCAGTAGTACAGATACTAGCGGGAGCTCCTACAATGAGCAGTTCTTC. Translation: CASSTDTSGSSYNEQFF.

The V call is TRBV6-2 or TRBV6-3, the J call TRBJ2-1; D remains unclear. CDR1 and CDR2 from the germline V gene are MNHEY and SVGEGT. The CDR3 has 13 amino acids. The germline V and J ends were trimmed by 6 bases and 0 bases, with 6 bases remaining between them. The CDR3 DNA is TGTGCCAGCAGGGCCCGCTCCTACAATGAGCAGTTCTTC. Translated: CASRARSYNEQFF.

This clonotype was counted a few times. The chain couples TRBV29-1 to TRBJ2-2; 7 bases match TRBD1. The CDR3 sequence is 16 residues long. Germline V gene lookup returns CDR1 SQVTM and CDR2 ANQGSEA. The J segment lost 0 bases and the V segment lost 7 bases, leaving 11 bases of the junction unmatched. This chain's CDR3 is CSASEGAFSNTGELFF. The CDR3 DNA reads as TGCAGCGCATCCGAGGGGGCTTTTTCGAACACCGGGGAGCTGTTTTTT.

With regard to this clonotype: This sequence may be a read error, since a much larger clone differs from it by one base. The chain is built from TRBV5-1 and TRBJ1-1; D unresolved. This CDR3 is 14 amino acids long. The germline CDR1 and CDR2 sequences are SGHRS and YFSETQ. Trimming shortened V by 0 bases and J by 6 bases, and 12 bases separated the two germline ends. The DNA for the CDR3 is TGCGCCAGCAGCTTGGTGGCGCAACTGGCTGAAGCTTTCTTT. Translated: CASSLVAQLAEAFF.

This clonotype was seen ten or more times. The CDR3 DNA is TGTGCCAGCAGTCCCGGACGGGCAGAGTTTCAGGATCAGCCCCAGCATTTT. Translating gives CASSPGRAEFQDQPQHF. The V gene is TRBV12-3 or TRBV12-4, the J gene TRBJ1-5; D is ambiguous. The CDR3 contains 17 residues. V dropped 5 bases and J dropped 5 bases, with 22 bases sitting between them.

This clonotype was counted only a few times. This rearrangement joins TRBV20-1 to TRBJ2-1, with no clear D. Per the germline V gene, CDR1 is DFQATT and CDR2 is SNEGSKA (reference sequence). The V and J ends lost 6 bases and 4 bases respectively, with 16 bases between them. CDR3 length: 14 residues. The CDR3 nucleotides are TGCAGTGCCGGAGTGGCGGCAATGTACAATGAGCAGTTCTTC. Amino acids: CSAGVAAMYNEQFF.

This clonotype was detected ten times or more. V and J are TRBV7-9 and TRBJ1-5; D gene uncertain. Germline V CDR1 and CDR2: SEHNR, FQNEAQ (reference sequence). V gave up 4 bases and J gave up 5 bases, with 12 bases separating them. This CDR3 is built from 14 residues. The DNA of the CDR3 is TGTGCCAGCAGCTCCGACATGCGGCATCAGCCCCAGCATTTT. It encodes CASSSDMRHQPQHF.

This clonotype was found many times. CDR3 loop: CASSERLYGYTF. The DNA of the CDR3 is TGTGCCAGCAGTGAAAGGCTCTATGGCTACACCTTC. V gene TRBV2 combines with J gene TRBJ1-2; D not resolved. Trimming cost V 2 bases and J 4 bases, with 5 bases left between them. Looked up from germline, CDR1 is SNHLY and CDR2 is FYNNEI. This CDR3 has 12 amino acids.

This clonotype was seen only a few times. The V call is TRBV7-9, the J call TRBJ2-3; weak D call: TRBD2 (5 bases). Per germline, CDR1 SEHNR and CDR2 FQNEAQ (reference sequence). Trimming took off 5 bases at V and 2 bases at J, with 11 bases between the two ends. The CDR3 has 14 amino acids. CDR3 in DNA: TGTGCCAGCAGCCCAGAGGACTTCACAGATACGCAGTATTTT. Translation: CASSPEDFTDTQYF.

This clonotype has more than one count but fewer than ten. V is TRBV7-9 and J is TRBJ2-5, with D possibly matching TRBD2 (7 bases). Germline loops: CDR1 SEHNR, CDR2 FQNEAQ (reference sequence). This CDR3 comprises 16 residues. V lost 5 bases, J lost 5 bases, and 21 bases lay in between. CDR3 DNA sequence: TGTGCCAGCAGCCTAGGGGAGCGGGGACAAACGGAGACCCAGTACTTC. Its translation: CASSLGERGQTETQYF.

There are a few counts of this clonotype. The rearrangement joins TRBV5-1 to TRBJ2-7; a weak D match, TRBD1 (6 bases). V was cut by 4 bases and J by 1 base, with 12 bases left in between. Per the germline V gene, CDR1 is SGHRS and CDR2 is YFSETQ. The CDR3 has 14 residues. The CDR3 DNA follows: TGCGCCAGCAGCCTACTACAGGGTTCCTACGAGCAGTACTTC. As protein: CASSLLQGSYEQYF.

This sequence joins TRBV7-9 and TRBJ2-2; 7 nucleotides line up with TRBD1. CDR1 and CDR2 (germline): SEHNR, FQNEAQ (reference sequence). This CDR3 has 15 residues. The V segment lost 5 bases and the J segment 5 bases; nucleotides outside the gene matches: 8. The CDR3 region is CASSHRDSPTGELFF. CDR3 sequence (DNA): TGTGCCAGCAGCCACCGGGACAGTCCTACCGGGGAGCTGTTTTTT.

The chain employs TRBV20-1 and TRBJ1-2; tentative D call: TRBD1 (5 bases). V lost 3 bases and J 6 bases, leaving 11 bases between the germline ends. CDR3 size: 12 residues. Germline V gene data show CDR1 as DFQATT and CDR2 as SNEGSKA (reference sequence). CDR3 DNA: TGCAGTGCTAGTCGAGGGGTCGATGGCTACACCTTC. Encoded protein: CSASRGVDGYTF.

This clonotype has only a few counts. V is TRBV18 and J is TRBJ1-1; D remains ambiguous. This CDR3 is built from 14 residues. Between the trimmed V and J ends, which lost 3 bases and 2 bases, there was a span of 10 bases. Germline lookup yields CDR1 KGHSH and CDR2 LQKENI. CDR3 nucleotide sequence: TGTGCCAGCTCACCTCTAGAAAGAAACACTGAAGCTTTCTTT. It specifies CASSPLERNTEAFF.

This clonotype came up many times. The chain has TRBV19 and TRBJ2-1, with TRBD2 identical over 7 bases. V dropped 3 bases and J dropped 5; count of bases not matched to a gene: 7. Germline CDR1 LNHDA, CDR2 SQIVND (reference sequence). This CDR3 has 15 amino acids. The CDR3 DNA reads TGTGCCAGTAGTATTATCGGGAGGCTCGACAATGAGCAGTTCTTC. This encodes CASSIIGRLDNEQFF.

This clonotype came up many times. The chain has TRBV29-1 and TRBJ1-2; D possibly corresponds to TRBD1 (5 bases). The CDR3 runs to 13 residues. Germline V lookup: CDR1 SQVTM, CDR2 ANQGSEA. Trimming removed 3 bases from V and 10 bases from J, with 18 bases in between. CDR3 in amino acids: CSVDRTQTGDYTF. The CDR3 DNA reads TGCAGCGTTGACCGGACTCAAACGGGGGACTACACCTTC.

This sequence joins TRBV7-8 and TRBJ2-7; 8 nucleotides align to TRBD2. This CDR3 contains 15 residues. V trimming: 0 bases; J trimming: 6 bases; junction bases outside the gene matches: 7. Germline values: CDR1 SGHVS, CDR2 FQNEAQ. The DNA for the CDR3 is TGTGCCAGCAGCTTAGCGCTCGGGGGGGGGGTCGAGCAGTACTTC. Amino acids: CASSLALGGGVEQYF.

In this sample, this clonotype turned up a few times. The gene calls are TRBV20-1 and TRBJ2-3; D unclear. V lost 8 bases and J 0 bases, leaving 12 bases between the germline ends. The CDR3 covers 13 residues. Per germline, CDR1 DFQATT and CDR2 SNEGSKA (reference sequence). The DNA of the CDR3 is TGCAGTTCAGGAGACGGTAGCACAGATACGCAGTATTTT. It codes for CSSGDGSTDTQYF.

This clonotype was found a few times. V usage is TRBV5-1 and J usage is TRBJ2-1; either TRBD1 or TRBD2 may supply D (5 bases each). The CDR3 spans 14 residues. CDR1 and CDR2 (germline): SGHRS, YFSETQ. V lost 9 bases, J lost 2 bases, and 15 bases lay in between. In DNA, the CDR3 is TGCGCCACCACCGGGACGGTGACCTACAATGAGCAGTTCTTC. Residues: CATTGTVTYNEQFF.

This clonotype occurred a few times. In DNA, the CDR3 is TGCAGTGCTAACCTAGCGGGAAGGACAGATACGCAGTATTTT. Translation gives CSANLAGRTDTQYF. The V gene is TRBV20-1, the J gene TRBJ2-3; 9 positions agree with TRBD2. CDR3 length equals 14 residues. V lost 4 bases and J lost 3; bases outside the gene matches: 5. Germline CDR1 reads DFQATT; CDR2 reads SNEGSKA (reference sequence).

The V gene is TRBV29-1, the J gene TRBJ2-5, with D possibly TRBD1 on 6 matching bases. Between the trimmed V and J ends, which lost 5 bases and 4 bases, there was a span of 20 bases. In germline, CDR1 is SQVTM, CDR2 ANQGSEA. This CDR3 region has 15 residues. The CDR3 protein is CSVQRNPDRSETQYF. Written as DNA, the CDR3 is TGCAGCGTTCAACGCAATCCCGACAGGTCAGAGACCCAGTACTTC.